Listed below are T cell receptor beta chains from one sample, sequenced in a study of T cells in pancreatic ductal adenocarcinoma. Sequenced by immunoSEQ multiplex PCR; TCRdb stores in-frame clones only, minus some. The sample lists 85,000 to 120,000 clones, 90% to 95% occurring once. Sequenced input: PBMCs. Receptors were obtained from a human donor with pancreatic ductal adenocarcinoma. The CDR3 runs from the conserved cysteine through the conserved F or W.

J gene: TRBJ2-3; V gene: TRBV5-1; CDR3 length: 15; CDR3 protein: CASSLDKGVTDTQYF
J gene: TRBJ2-7; V gene: TRBV9; CDR3 length: 14; CDR3 protein: CASSVADNHYEQYF
J gene: TRBJ1-5; V gene: TRBV18; CDR3 length: 15; CDR3 protein: CASSPQGGGNQPQHF
J gene: TRBJ2-7; V gene: TRBV2; CDR3 length: 14; CDR3 protein: CASSEAPGSYEQYF
J gene: TRBJ2-1; V gene: TRBV6-6; CDR3 length: 14; CDR3 protein: CASSPGQGSDEQFF
J gene: TRBJ1-5; V gene: TRBV19; CDR3 length: 16; CDR3 protein: CASSPPGGPNGQPQHF
J gene: TRBJ2-5; V gene: TRBV5-4; CDR3 length: 16; CDR3 protein: CASSQRYRGEKETQYF
J gene: TRBJ1-2; V gene: TRBV6-6; CDR3 length: 13; CDR3 protein: CASGTSQGVGYTF
J gene: TRBJ1-2; V gene: TRBV29-1; CDR3 length: 13; CDR3 protein: CSVEGQGAYGYTF
J gene: TRBJ2-1; V gene: TRBV6-1; CDR3 length: 12; CDR3 protein: CASEVAYNEQFF
J gene: TRBJ2-1; V gene: TRBV10-3; CDR3 length: 14; CDR3 protein: CAFGGRGRVNEQFF
J gene: TRBJ2-1; V gene: TRBV28; CDR3 length: 17; CDR3 protein: CASSLGAWVETYNEQFF
J gene: TRBJ2-2; V gene: TRBV28; CDR3 length: 15; CDR3 protein: CASSLLVQPTGELFF
J gene: TRBJ2-3; V gene: TRBV15; CDR3 length: 15; CDR3 protein: CATSREGGVTDTQYF
J gene: TRBJ1-3; V gene: TRBV6-5; CDR3 length: 16; CDR3 protein: CASSYSYRGSGNTIYF
J gene: TRBJ2-7; V gene: TRBV18; CDR3 length: 14; CDR3 protein: CASSPLPGINEQYF
J gene: TRBJ2-3; V gene: TRBV7-9; CDR3 length: 17; CDR3 protein: CASSPALSGISADTQYF
J gene: TRBJ2-3; V gene: TRBV7-9; CDR3 length: 16; CDR3 protein: CASSLARPGGTDTQYF
J gene: TRBJ2-3; V gene: TRBV9; CDR3 length: 16; CDR3 protein: CASSPRAGPYTDTQYF
J gene: TRBJ1-4; V gene: TRBV5-1; CDR3 length: 14; CDR3 protein: CASRGAPTDEKLFF
J gene: TRBJ2-2; V gene: TRBV5-4; CDR3 length: 16; CDR3 protein: CASSYLTKPNTGELFF
J gene: TRBJ1-5; V gene: TRBV9; CDR3 length: 14; CDR3 protein: CASSAGNSNQPQHF
J gene: TRBJ2-7; V gene: TRBV28; CDR3 length: 14; CDR3 protein: CASKWAGGPYEQYF
J gene: TRBJ2-7; V gene: TRBV9; CDR3 length: 14; CDR3 protein: CASSEGDNSYEQYF
J gene: TRBJ2-1; V gene: TRBV7-3; CDR3 length: 13; CDR3 protein: CASSLRGFDEQFF
J gene: TRBJ2-1; V gene: TRBV7-9; CDR3 length: 14; CDR3 protein: CASSLSRIVNEQFF
J gene: TRBJ1-1; V gene: TRBV28; CDR3 length: 14; CDR3 protein: CASSMGQGLTEAFF
J gene: TRBJ2-7; V gene: TRBV27; CDR3 length: 14; CDR3 protein: CASSTGQGNSEQYF
J gene: TRBJ1-1; V gene: TRBV5-4; CDR3 length: 15; CDR3 protein: CASSLNGQWNTEAFF
J gene: TRBJ2-3; V gene: TRBV5-1; CDR3 length: 14; CDR3 protein: CASSIDTFTDTQYF
J gene: TRBJ2-7; V gene: TRBV6-5; CDR3 length: 14; CDR3 protein: CASRRTSGAYEQYF
J gene: TRBJ2-7; V gene: TRBV6-5; CDR3 length: 13; CDR3 protein: CASRGLPSYEQYF
J gene: TRBJ2-3; V gene: TRBV9; CDR3 length: 16; CDR3 protein: CASSVTSGGDTDTQYF
J gene: TRBJ1-3; V gene: TRBV18; CDR3 length: 15; CDR3 protein: CASSRTTGAGNTIYF
J gene: TRBJ2-7; V gene: TRBV4-3; CDR3 length: 15; CDR3 protein: CASSPGHLSSYEQYF
J gene: TRBJ2-7; V gene: TRBV18; CDR3 length: 13; CDR3 protein: CASSPIASSGAYF
J gene: TRBJ2-1; V gene: TRBV6-1; CDR3 length: 16; CDR3 protein: CASSEAGQGARDEQFF
J gene: TRBJ2-6; V gene: TRBV5-5; CDR3 length: 17; CDR3 protein: CASSLVGRGAGANVLTF
J gene: TRBJ2-2; V gene: TRBV9; CDR3 length: 14; CDR3 protein: CASTRTSNTGELFF
J gene: TRBJ2-2; V gene: TRBV27; CDR3 length: 13; CDR3 protein: CASSSIPTGELFF
J gene: TRBJ2-2; V gene: TRBV6-5; CDR3 length: 16; CDR3 protein: CASSYSGNRGPGELFF